These 9 T cell receptor beta chains came from one sample sequenced in a study of T cells in Graves' hyperthyroidism and ophthalmopathy. Amplification of TCR beta CDR3 regions used RNA as the template. The primer set for the first-round RT-PCR of the TCR CDR3 was HTBI. Each CDR3 protein is one row after TCRdb ran MiXCR on the multiplex PCR reads. The table has hundreds of thousands of distinct CDR3 sequences, approximately 14% seen once. Specimen: blood. Receptors originate from a man aged 18 to 29 with Graves' ophthalmopathy.

The V and J genes are TRBV24-1 and TRBJ2-2; D unclear. V was trimmed by 3 bases and J by 7 bases, leaving 2 bases between them. The germline CDR1 and CDR2 sequences are KGHDR and SFDVKD. This CDR3 is 11 amino acids long. The CDR3 reads CATSDLGELFF. CDR3 DNA sequence: TGTGCCACCAGTGATCTCGGGGAGCTGTTTTTT.

V is TRBV10-1 and J is TRBJ1-6, with TRBD1 matching over 10 bases. The V gene end was trimmed by 8 bases and the J gene end by 10 bases; junction bases not matched to a gene: 5. Germline CDR1 is WNHNN and CDR2 is SYGVQD (reference sequence). CDR3 length: 13 residues. The CDR3 here is CASRDRGGSPLHF. CDR3 bases: TGCGCCAGCCGGGACAGGGGAGGATCACCCCTCCACTTT.

This clonotype was counted only a few times. In DNA form, the CDR3 reads TGTGCCAGCAGCCAAGATGATCCCGGGGAGCTGTTTTTT. This gives the protein CASSQDDPGELFF. The chain joins TRBV14 to TRBJ2-2; D is ambiguous. The germline V and J ends were trimmed by 0 bases and 6 bases, with 5 bases remaining between them. This CDR3 is built from 13 residues. Germline V gene sequence: CDR1 SGHDN, CDR2 FVKESK. Based on the CDR3 plus reference TRBV14 and TRBJ2-2, the full variable domain is EAGVTQFPSHSVIEKGQTVTLRCDPISGHDNLYWYRRVMGKEIKFLLHFVKESKQDESGMPNNRFLAERTGGTYSTLKVQPAELEDSGVYFCASSQDDPGELFFGEGSRLTVL.

The rearrangement joins TRBV10-3 to TRBJ2-3, with 14 bases aligning to TRBD2. Unmatched junction bases numbered 3, after V lost 7 bases and J lost 0 bases. CDR1 ENHRY and CDR2 SYGVKD come from the germline V gene. This CDR3 spans 16 amino acids. CDR3 sequence reads: CAIMTSGGGSTDTQYF. The CDR3 bases are TGTGCCATCATGACTAGCGGGGGGGGGAGCACAGATACGCAGTATTTT.

This clonotype was seen ten or more times. The V and J genes are TRBV2 and TRBJ2-2; TRBD1 agrees at 9 bases. Germline V gene sequence: CDR1 SNHLY, CDR2 FYNNEI. The CDR3 extends over 16 amino acids. Trimming took 6 bases from V and 3 from J; bases not matched to a gene: 8. The DNA for the CDR3 is TGTGCCAGCAGCTACAGGGGGCTAGACCACACCGGGGAGCTGTTTTTT. Translation: CASSYRGLDHTGELFF.

At least ten counts were recorded for this clonotype. The chain combines TRBV3-1 with TRBJ1-5; possibly TRBD1 for D (6 bases). V lost 1 base and J lost 0, with 10 bases in between. The CDR3 sequence is 16 residues long. CDR1 LGHDT and CDR2 YNNKEL come from the germline V gene (reference sequence). Here the CDR3 DNA reads TGTGCCAGCAGCCAAGGAGGGGGTGTTAGCAATCAGCCCCAGCATTTT. This encodes CASSQGGGVSNQPQHF.

This chain uses TRBV10-2 with TRBJ1-1; TRBD1 matches at 9 bases. This CDR3 contains 14 residues. With V trimmed by 5 bases and J by 3 bases, 4 bases remained unmatched. Germline values: CDR1 WSHSY, CDR2 SAAADI. CDR3 amino acids: CASSSDRGYTEAFF. The CDR3 nucleotides read TGCGCCAGCAGTTCTGACAGGGGGTACACTGAAGCTTTCTTT.

This clonotype has more than one count but fewer than ten. The chain couples TRBV18 to TRBJ1-2; TRBD1 agrees at 7 bases. This CDR3 has 16 residues. V lost 0 bases, J lost 6 bases, and 10 bases stayed unmatched. Per germline, CDR1 KGHSH and CDR2 LQKENI. CDR3 amino acids: CASSPPEFGRGDGYTF. In nucleotides, the CDR3 is TGTGCCAGCTCACCACCTGAATTTGGCAGGGGGGATGGCTACACCTTC.

This clonotype showed up many times. CDR3: CASSWWAGTEAFF. The DNA for the CDR3 is TGCGCCAGCAGCTGGTGGGCGGGCACTGAAGCTTTCTTT. The chain uses TRBV5-1 and TRBJ1-1, with no clear D. Deletions cut 3 bases from V and 4 bases from J, with 10 bases between. The CDR3 has 13 amino acids. The V gene's germline CDR1 is SGHRS and CDR2 YFSETQ.